The present T cell receptor (beta chain) was sequenced within a study of blood T cell repertoires in COVID-19. Study-wide background: Sources were T cells, B-cell-depleted T cells, or PBMCs; the material itself was cDNA or gDNA.

Germline V CDR1 and CDR2: SGDLS, YYNGEE. J was trimmed by 5 bases and V by 0 bases; bases with no gene match: 9. This CDR3 has 16 amino acids. TCRdb's table, derived via immunoSEQ multiplex PCR, lists solely in-frame clones and lacks some. The sample has more than 200,000 clones, roughly 86% seen once; the top ten hold about 1.6%. Donors in Cohort 3 counted as recovered after two negative PCRs, clearance, or symptom resolution. This chain links TRBV9 with TRBJ1-1, with TRBD1 identical over 8 bases. The sequence was collected from a woman aged 50 to 60 who had recovered from COVID-19. Sequences were obtained from PBMCs or T cells enriched from blood (not recorded which). The CDR3 DNA follows: TGTGCCAGCAGCGTAGCAGGGGGCGCCTTGGGGACTGAAGCTTTCTTT. This gives the protein CASSVAGGALGTEAFF.